This paragraph covers one T cell receptor beta chain sequence. This CDR3 contains 15 residues. V dropped 5 bases and J dropped 6; count of bases not matched to a gene: 10. The germline V gene has CDR1 PRHDT and CDR2 FYEKMQ (reference sequence). TCRdb keeps only in-frame clones here, not all; method: immunoSEQ multiplex PCR. In the table there are about 100,000 clones, roughly 92% of which are singletons. This specimen belongs to a study of blood T cell repertoires in COVID-19. The TCR comes from a man between 65 and 80 years old with acute or convalescent COVID-19. Sequencing was performed on peripheral blood. The chain carries TRBV13 and TRBJ2-5; 9 bases align to TRBD2. CDR3 amino acids: CASSQLAGTHKTQYF. The CDR3 bases are TGTGCCAGCAGCCAACTAGCGGGTACCCATAAGACCCAGTACTTC.